This T cell receptor (beta chain) is from a study of molecular identifiers for immune sequencing clone quantification. Study-wide findings and caveats: Jurkat TCR RNA that was spiked in from one cell was reportedly detectable among approximately 900,000 naive cells.

Trimming removed 5 bases at V and 7 bases at J, with 20 bases between. The CDR3 runs 15 residues. CDR1 and CDR2 from the germline V gene are MNHEY and SVGEGT. Of note for this clonotype: Its antigen remains unidentified. Without the conserved terminal phenylalanine or tryptophan, this CDR3 likely stems from a read error.

Sorting selected naive CD8 T cells with a CD8+CD4-CCR7+CD45RA+ phenotype. TCRdb reprocessed the PCR reads with MiXCR, giving one entry per CDR3 protein. The sample lists 85,000 to 90,000 distinct CDR3 sequences; around 20% were seen once. This clonotype originated in a human donor in good health. Some libraries in this study had Jurkat cell RNA spiked in. Source material: naive CD8+ T cells from blood, with Jurkat cell RNA spiked in. This sample's subset: FACS-sorted CD8+CD4-CCR7+CD45RA+ naive T cells. The V call is TRBV6-2 or TRBV6-3, the J call TRBJ1-1; D is perhaps TRBD1 (6 bases). The CDR3 loop is CASSQTFNRDREAFS. For the CDR3, the DNA is TGTGCCAGCAGTCAAACGTTCAACAGGGATCGTGAAGCTTTCTCT.